Its frequency marks the clone carrying this T cell receptor (beta chain) as medium-sized. What it binds is unknown. The sample comes from a study of cytomegalovirus exposure and HLA in healthy donors. General study results and limits: In vitro, three CMV-associated chains proved specific for CMV antigens. TRBV6-2, TRBV6-3 and some other V segments were excluded as indistinguishable.

PCR employed 60 Vbeta and 13 Jbeta primers. TCRdb keeps only in-frame clones here, not all; method: immunoSEQ multiplex PCR. The sample shows 60,000 to 70,000 clones, and around 5% sits with its ten largest clones. V was pared by 5 bases and J by 15 bases, with 17 bases between. The CDR3 totals 12 residues. Germline CDR1 is SGHVS and CDR2 is FNYEAQ. The genes are TRBV7-6 and TRBJ2-1, with D tentatively TRBD2 (6 bases). Sequencing used PBMCs. This TCR was sampled from a man aged 25 to 40 in good health and CMV-seropositive. The CDR3 sequence: CASSPTGVSPFF. The CDR3 DNA is TGTGCCAGCAGCCCCACGGGGGTATCTCCGTTCTTC. The complete variable domain, with remaining parts taken from reference TRBV7-6 and TRBJ2-1, reads GAGVSQSPRYKVTKRGQDVALRCDPISGHVSLYWYRQALGQGPEFLTYFNYEAQQDKSGLPNDRFSAERPEGSISTLTIQRTEQRDSAMYRCASSPTGVSPFFGPGTRLTVL.